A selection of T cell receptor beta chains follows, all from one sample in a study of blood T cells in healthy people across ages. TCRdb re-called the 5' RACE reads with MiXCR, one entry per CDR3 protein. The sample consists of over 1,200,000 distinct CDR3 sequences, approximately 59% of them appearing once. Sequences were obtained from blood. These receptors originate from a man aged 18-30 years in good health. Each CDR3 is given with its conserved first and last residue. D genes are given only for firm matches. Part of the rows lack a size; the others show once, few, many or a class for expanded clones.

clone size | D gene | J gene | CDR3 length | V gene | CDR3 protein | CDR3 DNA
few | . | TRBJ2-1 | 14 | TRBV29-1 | CSVAGYTSDNEQFF | TGCAGCGTTGCCGGCTACACATCTGACAATGAGCAGTTCTTC
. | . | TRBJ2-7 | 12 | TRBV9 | CASSVPLGEQYF | TGTGCCAGCAGCGTTCCCCTTGGCGAGCAGTACTTC
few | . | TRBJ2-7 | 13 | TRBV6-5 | CASSRHSEREQYF | TGTGCTAGCAGTCGCCACAGCGAGAGAGAGCAGTACTTC
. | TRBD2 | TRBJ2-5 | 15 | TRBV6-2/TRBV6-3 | CASSFEGRGGETQYF | TGTGCCAGCAGTTTCGAGGGGCGGGGGGGAGAGACCCAGTACTTC
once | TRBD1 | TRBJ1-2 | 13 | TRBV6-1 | CASSWGQHYGYTF | TGTGCCAGCAGTTGGGGACAGCACTATGGCTACACCTTC
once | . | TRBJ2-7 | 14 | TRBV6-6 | CASSLDSTVYEQYF | TGTGCCAGCAGCCTCGACTCGACTGTCTACGAGCAGTACTTC
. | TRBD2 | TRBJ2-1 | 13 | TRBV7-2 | CASSSTSPNEQFF | TGTGCCAGCAGCTCGACTAGCCCTAATGAGCAGTTCTTC
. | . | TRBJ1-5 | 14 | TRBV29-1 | CSVFDHDSNQPQHF | TGCAGCGTCTTCGATCACGACAGCAATCAGCCCCAGCATTTT
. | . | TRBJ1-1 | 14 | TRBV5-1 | CASSLQGYGTEAFF | TGCGCCAGCAGCTTGCAGGGGTACGGCACTGAAGCTTTCTTT
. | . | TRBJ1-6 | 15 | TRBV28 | CASISGDRPNSPLHF | TGTGCCAGCATATCGGGCGACAGGCCTAATTCACCCCTCCACTTT
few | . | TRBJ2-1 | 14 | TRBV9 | CASSVATSPGEQFF | TGTGCCAGCAGCGTAGCTACTAGCCCAGGGGAGCAGTTCTTC
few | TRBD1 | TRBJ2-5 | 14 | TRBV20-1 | CSASRTGMKETQYF | TGCAGTGCCTCCAGGACAGGGATGAAAGAGACCCAGTACTTC
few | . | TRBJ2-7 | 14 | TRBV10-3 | CAGKTDLSSYEQYF | TGTGCCGGCAAGACGGACCTATCTTCCTACGAGCAGTACTTC
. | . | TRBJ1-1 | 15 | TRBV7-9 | CASSLLRGANTEAFF | TGTGCCAGCAGCTTATTACGGGGGGCGAACACTGAAGCTTTCTTT
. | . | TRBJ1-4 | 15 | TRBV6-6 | CASSYGTPGNEKLFF | TGTGCCAGCAGTTACGGGACCCCCGGTAATGAAAAACTGTTTTTT
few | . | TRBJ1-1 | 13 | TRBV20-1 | CSARGGRFTEAFF | TGCAGTGCTAGAGGGGGGCGATTCACTGAAGCTTTCTTT
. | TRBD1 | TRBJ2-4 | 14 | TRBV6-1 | CASRGTVAKNIQYF | TGTGCCAGCAGAGGGACAGTAGCCAAAAACATTCAGTACTTC
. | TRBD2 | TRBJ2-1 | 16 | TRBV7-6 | CASSPPPGLAMDEQFF | TGTGCCAGCAGCCCTCCACCGGGACTAGCGATGGATGAGCAGTTCTTC
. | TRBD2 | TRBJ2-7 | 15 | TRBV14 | CAGSPGLAGVYEQYF | TGTGCCGGCAGCCCCGGACTAGCGGGAGTCTACGAGCAGTACTTC
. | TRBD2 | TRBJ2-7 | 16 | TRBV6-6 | CASSYSSGGLTYEQYF | TGTGCCAGCAGTTACTCGAGCGGGGGTCTAACCTACGAGCAGTACTTC
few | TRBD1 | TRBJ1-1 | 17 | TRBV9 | CASSVASQGALNTEAFF | TGTGCCAGCAGCGTAGCTAGCCAGGGGGCCCTGAACACTGAAGCTTTCTTT
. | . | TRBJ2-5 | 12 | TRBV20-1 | CSASPSEETQYF | TGCAGTGCTAGTCCTAGCGAAGAGACCCAGTACTTC
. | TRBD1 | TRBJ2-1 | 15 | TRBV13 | CASSSGQGADNEQFF | TGTGCCAGCAGCTCCGGACAGGGGGCAGACAATGAGCAGTTCTTC
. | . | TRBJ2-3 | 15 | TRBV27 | CASSLYTTGADTQYF | TGTGCCAGCAGTTTATATACCACTGGGGCGGATACGCAGTATTTT
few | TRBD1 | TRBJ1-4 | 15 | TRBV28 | CASSLAGGRLEKLFF | TGTGCCAGCAGTTTAGCAGGGGGTCGGCTTGAAAAACTGTTTTTT
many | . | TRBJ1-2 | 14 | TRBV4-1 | CASSQGGGIYGYTF | TGCGCCAGCAGCCAGGGAGGGGGTATCTATGGCTACACCTTC
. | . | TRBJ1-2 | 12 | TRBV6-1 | CASSEASRAYTF | TGTGCCAGCAGTGAAGCTTCCAGGGCCTACACCTTC
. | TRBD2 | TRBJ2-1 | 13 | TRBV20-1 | CSARREGPNEQFF | TGCAGTGCTAGGCGGGAGGGCCCCAATGAGCAGTTCTTC
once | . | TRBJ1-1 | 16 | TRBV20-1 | CSASLSLTGMNTEAFF | TGCAGTGCTAGCCTCTCCCTCACAGGGATGAACACTGAAGCTTTCTTT
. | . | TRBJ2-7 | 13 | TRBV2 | CASSAGSPYEQYF | TGTGCCAGCAGTGCTGGATCCCCCTACGAGCAGTACTTC
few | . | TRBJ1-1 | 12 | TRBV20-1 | CSAQQANTEAFF | TGCAGTGCGCAACAGGCTAACACTGAAGCTTTCTTT
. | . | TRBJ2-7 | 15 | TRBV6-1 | CASSELSDSSYEQYF | TGTGCCAGCAGTGAATTGTCAGACAGCTCCTACGAGCAGTACTTC
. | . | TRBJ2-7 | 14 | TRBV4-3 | CASSQEGRIYEQYF | TGCGCCAGCAGCCAAGAGGGCCGAATCTACGAGCAGTACTTC
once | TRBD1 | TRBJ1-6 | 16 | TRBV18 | CASSPRDRGHNSPLHF | TGTGCCAGCTCACCTCGGGACAGGGGCCATAATTCACCCCTCCACTTT
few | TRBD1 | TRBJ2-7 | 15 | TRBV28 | CASSLGDRATYEQYF | TGTGCCAGCAGTTTGGGGGACAGGGCTACCTACGAGCAGTACTTC
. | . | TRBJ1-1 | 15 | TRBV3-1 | CASSQGARGAVEAFF | TGTGCCAGCAGCCAGGGGGCTCGGGGGGCGGTTGAAGCTTTCTTT
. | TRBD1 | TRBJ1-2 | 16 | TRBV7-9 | CASSLDWQGAPSGYTF | TGTGCCAGCAGCTTGGATTGGCAGGGGGCGCCTTCTGGCTACACCTTC